This TCR beta chain was identified in a study of blood T cells in healthy people across ages. Overall study: Per two T cells, template switching captured roughly one barcoded beta molecule.

The people who gave samples were healthy Caucasians from Russia, aged about 6 to 95. With a J-beta primer mix and a sample-barcoded 5' primer, a second PCR ran 7 to 11 cycles. Researchers report that each sample yielded at least 3 million CDR3-containing paired-end reads. TCRdb analysed the 5' RACE reads with MiXCR anew, one entry per CDR3 protein. The table has around 990,000 distinct CDR3 sequences, more than 30% seen once. This clonotype was seen only a few times. The clonotype originates from a man between 18 and 35 years old in good health. Sample: blood.

CDR3 sequence: CASSQDAPSRGSYGYTF. CDR3 in DNA: TGCGCCAGCAGCCAAGATGCCCCTTCCCGAGGGAGTTATGGCTACACCTTC. J is TRBJ1-2 and V is TRBV4-1; D gene uncertain. The CDR3 is made up of 17 amino acids. CDR1 is MGHRA, CDR2 YSYEKL, per germline. The V end was cut by 0 bases, the J end by 5 bases, with 19 bases between.